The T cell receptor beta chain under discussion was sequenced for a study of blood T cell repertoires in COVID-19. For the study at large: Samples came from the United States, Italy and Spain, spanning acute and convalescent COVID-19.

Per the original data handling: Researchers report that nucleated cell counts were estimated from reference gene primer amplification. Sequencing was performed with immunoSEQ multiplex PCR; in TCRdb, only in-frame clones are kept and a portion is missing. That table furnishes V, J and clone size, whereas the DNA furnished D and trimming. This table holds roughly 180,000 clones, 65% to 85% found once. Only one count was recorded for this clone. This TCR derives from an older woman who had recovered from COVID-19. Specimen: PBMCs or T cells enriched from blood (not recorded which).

CDR3 sequence reads: CASSLGTGEETQYF. Written as DNA, the CDR3 is TGCGCCAGCAGCTTGGGGACAGGGGAAGAGACCCAGTACTTC. J is TRBJ2-5 and V is TRBV5-1; 9 positions agree with TRBD1. Germline loops: CDR1 SGHRS, CDR2 YFSETQ. This CDR3 region has 14 residues. V lost 0 bases to trimming and J lost 3 bases; unmatched junction nucleotides: 0.